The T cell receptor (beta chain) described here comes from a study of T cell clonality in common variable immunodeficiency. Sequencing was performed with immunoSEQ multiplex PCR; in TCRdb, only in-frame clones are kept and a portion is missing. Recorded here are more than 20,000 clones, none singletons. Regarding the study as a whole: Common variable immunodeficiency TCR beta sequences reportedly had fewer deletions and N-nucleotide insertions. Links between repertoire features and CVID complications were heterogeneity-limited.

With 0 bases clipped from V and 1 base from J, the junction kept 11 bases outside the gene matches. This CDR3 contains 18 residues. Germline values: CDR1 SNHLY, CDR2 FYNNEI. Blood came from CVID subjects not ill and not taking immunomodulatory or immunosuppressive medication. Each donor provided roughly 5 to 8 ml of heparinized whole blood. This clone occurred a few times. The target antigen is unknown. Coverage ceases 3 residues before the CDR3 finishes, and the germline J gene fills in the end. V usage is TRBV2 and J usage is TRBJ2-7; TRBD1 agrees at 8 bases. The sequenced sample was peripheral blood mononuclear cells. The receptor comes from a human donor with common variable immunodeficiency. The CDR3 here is CASSEAGRQGTVSYEQYF. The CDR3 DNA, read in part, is TGTGCCAGCAGTGAAGCGGGTCGACAGGGGACCGTATCCTACGAG.